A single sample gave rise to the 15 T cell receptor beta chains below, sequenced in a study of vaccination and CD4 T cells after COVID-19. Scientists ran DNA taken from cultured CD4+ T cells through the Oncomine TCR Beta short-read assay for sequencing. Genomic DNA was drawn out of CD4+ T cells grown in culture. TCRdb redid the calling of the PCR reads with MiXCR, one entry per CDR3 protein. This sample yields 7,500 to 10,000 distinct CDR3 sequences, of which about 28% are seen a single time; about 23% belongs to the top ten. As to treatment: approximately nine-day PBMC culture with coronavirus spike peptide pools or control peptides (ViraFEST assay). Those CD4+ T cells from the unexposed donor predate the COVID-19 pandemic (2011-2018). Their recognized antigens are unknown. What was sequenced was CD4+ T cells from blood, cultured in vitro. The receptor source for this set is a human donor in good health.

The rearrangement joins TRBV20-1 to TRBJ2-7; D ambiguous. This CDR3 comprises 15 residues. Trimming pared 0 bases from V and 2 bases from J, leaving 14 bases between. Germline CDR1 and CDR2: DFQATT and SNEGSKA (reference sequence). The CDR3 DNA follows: TGCAGTGCTAGAGATAAGGCTACAACACCCTACGAGCAGTACTTC. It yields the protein CSARDKATTPYEQYF.

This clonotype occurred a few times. CDR3 bases: TGTGCCAGCAGCTTCGGGACAGGTACCTACGAGCAGTACTTC. The encoded protein is CASSFGTGTYEQYF. The chain joins TRBV7-3 to TRBJ2-7; 8 positions agree with TRBD1. Looked up from germline, CDR1 is SGHTA and CDR2 is FQGTGA. The junction had 3 bases not matched to a gene; V was cut back by 3 bases and J by 2 bases. The CDR3 totals 14 residues. Full variable domain (outside the CDR3, taken from reference TRBV7-3 and TRBJ2-7): GAGVSQTPSNKVTEKGKYVELRCDPISGHTALYWYRQSLGQGPEFLIYFQGTGAADDSGLPNDRFFAVRPEGSVSTLKIQRTERGDSAVYLCASSFGTGTYEQYFGPGTRLTVT.

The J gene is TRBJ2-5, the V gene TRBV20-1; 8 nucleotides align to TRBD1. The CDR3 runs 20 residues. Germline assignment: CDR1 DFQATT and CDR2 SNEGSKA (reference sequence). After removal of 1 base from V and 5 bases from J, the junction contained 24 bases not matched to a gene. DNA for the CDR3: TGCAGTGCTAGAGTATTCCAGGGGGCTCACGGTTTCGGGAGTGCTGAGACCCAGTACTTC. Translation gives CSARVFQGAHGFGSAETQYF.

CDR3 coding DNA: TGTGCCAGCAGCTTATCTGGGGAGCTGTTTTTT. It encodes CASSLSGELFF. The V and J genes are TRBV7-6 and TRBJ2-2; no definite D call. Germline V gene data show CDR1 as SGHVS and CDR2 as FNYEAQ. The germline V and J ends were trimmed by 2 bases and 8 bases, with 3 bases remaining between them. The CDR3 length is 11 residues.

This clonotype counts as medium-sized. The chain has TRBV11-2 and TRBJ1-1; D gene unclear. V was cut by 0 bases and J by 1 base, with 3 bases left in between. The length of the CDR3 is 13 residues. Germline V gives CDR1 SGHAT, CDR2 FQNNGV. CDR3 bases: TGTGCCAGCAGCTTAGACCCGAACACTGAAGCTTTCTTT. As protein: CASSLDPNTEAFF.

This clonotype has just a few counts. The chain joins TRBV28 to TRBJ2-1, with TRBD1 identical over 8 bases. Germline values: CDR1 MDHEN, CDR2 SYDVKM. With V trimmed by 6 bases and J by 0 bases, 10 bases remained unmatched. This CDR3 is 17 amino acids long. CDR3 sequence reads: CASSTRTGTSSYNEQFF. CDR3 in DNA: TGTGCCAGCAGCACTAGGACAGGGACGAGCTCCTACAATGAGCAGTTCTTC.

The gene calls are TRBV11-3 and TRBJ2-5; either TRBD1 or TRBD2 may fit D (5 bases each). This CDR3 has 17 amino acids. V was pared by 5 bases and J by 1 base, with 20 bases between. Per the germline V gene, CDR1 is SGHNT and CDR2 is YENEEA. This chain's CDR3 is CASSNYPGQRGQETQYF. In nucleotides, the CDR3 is TGTGCCAGCAGCAATTACCCCGGGCAGAGGGGCCAAGAGACCCAGTACTTC.

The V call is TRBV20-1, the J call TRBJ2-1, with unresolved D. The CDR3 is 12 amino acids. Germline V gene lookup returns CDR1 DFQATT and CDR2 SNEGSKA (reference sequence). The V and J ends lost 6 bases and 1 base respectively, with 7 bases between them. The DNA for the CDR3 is TGCAGTGCCCCTGGTTCCTACAATGAGCAGTTCTTC. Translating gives CSAPGSYNEQFF.

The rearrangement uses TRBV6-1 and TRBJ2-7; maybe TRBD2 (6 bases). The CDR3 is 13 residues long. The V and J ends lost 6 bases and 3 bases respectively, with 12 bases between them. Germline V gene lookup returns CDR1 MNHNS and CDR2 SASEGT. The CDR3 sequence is CASRSSEHYEQYF. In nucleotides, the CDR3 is TGTGCCAGCAGATCTAGCGAACACTACGAGCAGTACTTC.

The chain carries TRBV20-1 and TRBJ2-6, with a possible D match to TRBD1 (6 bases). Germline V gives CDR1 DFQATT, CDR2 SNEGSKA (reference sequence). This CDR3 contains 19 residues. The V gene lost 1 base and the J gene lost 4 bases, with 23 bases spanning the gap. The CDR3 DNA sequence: TGCAGTGCTAGAGGACAGGATCCCTTCTTTCAGGGAGGGGCCAACGTCCTGACTTTC. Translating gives CSARGQDPFFQGGANVLTF.

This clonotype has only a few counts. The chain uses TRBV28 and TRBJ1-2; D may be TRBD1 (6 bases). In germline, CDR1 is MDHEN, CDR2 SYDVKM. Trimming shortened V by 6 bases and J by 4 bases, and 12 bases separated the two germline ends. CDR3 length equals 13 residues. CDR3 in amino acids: CASSRSGVYGYTF. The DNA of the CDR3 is TGTGCCAGCAGCCGTTCAGGGGTCTATGGCTACACCTTC.

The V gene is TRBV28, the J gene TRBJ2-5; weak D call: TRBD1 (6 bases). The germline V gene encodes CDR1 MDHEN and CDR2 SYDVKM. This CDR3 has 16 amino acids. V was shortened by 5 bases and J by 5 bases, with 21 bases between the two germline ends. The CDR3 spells CASSPGDKYSRETQYF. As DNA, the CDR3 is TGTGCCAGCAGTCCCGGGGACAAATACTCGCGGGAGACCCAGTACTTC.

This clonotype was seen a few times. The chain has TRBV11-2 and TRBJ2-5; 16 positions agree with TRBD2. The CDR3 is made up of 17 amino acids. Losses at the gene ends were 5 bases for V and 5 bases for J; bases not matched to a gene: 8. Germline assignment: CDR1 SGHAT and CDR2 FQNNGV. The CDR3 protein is CASSLRGLAGGMETQYF. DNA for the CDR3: TGTGCCAGCAGCCTCAGGGGACTAGCGGGAGGGATGGAGACCCAGTACTTC.

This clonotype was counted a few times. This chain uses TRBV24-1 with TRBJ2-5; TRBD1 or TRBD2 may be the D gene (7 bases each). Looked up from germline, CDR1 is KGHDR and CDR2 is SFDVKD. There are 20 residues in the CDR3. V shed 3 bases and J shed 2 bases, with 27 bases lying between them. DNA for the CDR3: TGTGCCACCAGTGATCCGACGACAGGGACTACCGGGGAACCGCAAGAGACCCAGTACTTC. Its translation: CATSDPTTGTTGEPQETQYF.

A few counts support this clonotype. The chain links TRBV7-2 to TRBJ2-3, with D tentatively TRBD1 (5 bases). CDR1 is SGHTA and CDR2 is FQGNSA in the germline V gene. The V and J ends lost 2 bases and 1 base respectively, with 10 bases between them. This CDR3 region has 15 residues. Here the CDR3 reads CASSLFPRGTDTQYF. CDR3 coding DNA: TGTGCCAGCAGCTTATTTCCCAGGGGCACAGATACGCAGTATTTT.